This is a list of T cell receptor beta chains from one sample in a study of cytomegalovirus exposure and HLA in healthy donors. The assay was immunoSEQ multiplex PCR, and TCRdb's table has in-frame clones only and misses some. The sample holds more than 120,000 clones, more than 85% seen once. Sequencing used PBMCs. The receptors come from a man aged 18 to 30 in good health and CMV-seropositive. The CDR3 runs from the conserved cysteine through the conserved F or W. Fields, in order: J gene, clone size, D gene, V gene, CDR3 DNA, CDR3 protein. A D gene is named only where the DNA matches it firmly. The size field is filled for only some rows; it gives once, few, many or a size class.

>TRBJ1-2|.|TRBD1|TRBV27
TGTGCCAGCAGTTTAGGGGCAACAGGGGGAGTTAACTATGGCTACACCTTC
CASSLGATGGVNYGYTF
>TRBJ2-3|.|TRBD2|TRBV15
TGTGCCACCAGCAGACGGACTAGCGGGAGTTTTGTAGATACGCAGTATTTT
CATSRRTSGSFVDTQYF
>TRBJ1-6|.|TRBD1|TRBV4-2
TGTGCCAGCAGCCCGTGGACAGGGGATCATTCACCCCTCCACTTT
CASSPWTGDHSPLHF
>TRBJ2-2|.|TRBD1|TRBV5-1
TGCGCCAGCAGCCTTACAGGGGAGACCGGGGAGCTGTTTTTT
CASSLTGETGELFF
>TRBJ2-1|.|TRBD2|TRBV4-1
TGCGCCAGCAGCCAAATCCCCGGGACTAGCGGACCTTACAATGAGCAGTTCTTC
CASSQIPGTSGPYNEQFF
>TRBJ2-3|.|TRBD1|TRBV30
TGTGCCTGGACCCCGGGACAGGGGCTGACAGATACGCAGTATTTT
CAWTPGQGLTDTQYF
>TRBJ2-7|.|TRBD1|TRBV29-1
TGCAGCGTTGATTGGACCGGGACAGGTCCTACGAAGCAGTACTTC
CSVDWTGTGPTKQYF
>TRBJ2-3|.|.|TRBV27
TGTGCCAGCAGTTCCAGCTGGACAACACTCACAGATACGCAGTATTTT
CASSSSWTTLTDTQYF
>TRBJ1-2|.|TRBD1|TRBV7-3
TGTGCCAGCAGCTTGGAGCCGGGACAGGGGGCGTATGGCTACACCTTC
CASSLEPGQGAYGYTF
>TRBJ2-1|.|TRBD2|TRBV10-1
TGCGCCAGCAGTGCGGGACTAGCGGTGAACAATGAGCAGTTCTTC
CASSAGLAVNNEQFF
>TRBJ2-1|.|TRBD2|TRBV5-1
TGCGCCAGCAGCTCAGGGACTACCAATGAGCAGTTCTTC
CASSSGTTNEQFF
>TRBJ2-3|.|TRBD1|TRBV14
TGTGCCAGCAGCAATCGGGACAGGGCGGAAGATACGCAGTATTTT
CASSNRDRAEDTQYF
>TRBJ2-2|.|TRBD2|TRBV2
TGTGCCAGCAGTGAACTCCCAAACGGGGGGTGGGGCACCGGGGAGCTGTTTTTT
CASSELPNGGWGTGELFF
>TRBJ2-5|.|.|TRBV9
TGTGCCAGCAGCGTAGGGGGGGTCCAAGAGACCCAGTACTTC
CASSVGGVQETQYF
>TRBJ1-6|.|.|TRBV5-1
TGCGCCAGCAGCCCGGATGACAGTTTATCTTCACCCCTCCACTTT
CASSPDDSLSSPLHF
>TRBJ2-7|.|.|TRBV6-5
TGTGCCAGCAGTTATGCAGACAGAAACTACGAGCAGTACTTC
CASSYADRNYEQYF
>TRBJ2-2|.|TRBD1|TRBV5-8
TGTGCCAGCAGCGAGGGACAGGGTAGCACCGGGGAGCTGTTTTTT
CASSEGQGSTGELFF
>TRBJ2-2|few|.|TRBV29-1
TGCAGCGTTGAAGATCGAATAGGGGGAAACGGGGAGCTGTTTTTT
CSVEDRIGGNGELFF
>TRBJ2-5|.|TRBD1|TRBV5-1
TGCGCCAGCAGCTTGAGCGGCCAGGGGGCTTGGGAGACCCAGTACTTC
CASSLSGQGAWETQYF
>TRBJ1-4|.|.|TRBV5-4
TGTGCCAGCAGCTCCGCCGGGTCCACAACTAATGAAAAACTGTTTTTT
CASSSAGSTTNEKLFF
>TRBJ1-4|once|.|TRBV5-1
TGCGCCAGCAGCTTGGTCGGGGGGGACGAAAAACTGTTTTTT
CASSLVGGDEKLFF
>TRBJ2-2|.|.|TRBV7-7
TGTGCTAGCAGCCCCGGTCTGAGAGCGAACACCGGGGAGCTGTTTTTT
CASSPGLRANTGELFF
>TRBJ2-3|once|TRBD1|TRBV7-9
TGTGCCAGCAGCATCGGACAGGCGACAGATACGCAGTATTTT
CASSIGQATDTQYF
>TRBJ1-1|.|.|TRBV2
TGTGCCTCAAGGAGGGTAGGGACTGAAGCTTTCTTT
CASRRVGTEAFF
>TRBJ2-7|.|TRBD2|TRBV7-3
TGTGCCAGCAGCAAACTAGCGGGACAACAGTACGAGCAGTACTTC
CASSKLAGQQYEQYF
>TRBJ1-5|once|.|TRBV18
TGTGCCAGCTCATCGACGGGTAATCAGCCCCAGCATTTT
CASSSTGNQPQHF
>TRBJ1-1|.|TRBD1|TRBV11-3
TGTGCCAGCCGAGGACAGGGGCGCACTGAAGCTTTCTTT
CASRGQGRTEAFF
>TRBJ2-7|few|TRBD1|TRBV15
TGTGCCACCAGCAGCGGACAGGGCTACGAGCAGTACTTC
CATSSGQGYEQYF
>TRBJ2-2|.|TRBD2|TRBV9
TGTGCCAGCACCCCCCTCCGGGAGGGGGGCCTCGGGGAGCTGTTTTTT
CASTPLREGGLGELFF
>TRBJ1-1|.|.|TRBV9
TGTGCCAGCAGCGTCCGGGAGGCGAGGACTGAAGCTTTCTTT
CASSVREARTEAFF
>TRBJ2-1|once|.|TRBV27
TGTGCCAGCAGTGTACAGGTATTCGACTCCTACAATGAGCAGTTCTTC
CASSVQVFDSYNEQFF
>TRBJ2-2|.|TRBD1|TRBV18
TGTGCCAGCTCACCGGACAGGACGAACACCGGGGAGCTGTTTTTT
CASSPDRTNTGELFF
>TRBJ2-2|.|.|TRBV6-1
TGTGCCAGCGCGGCGAGCGAGTGGACCGGGGAGCTGTTTTTT
CASAASEWTGELFF
>TRBJ1-4|.|TRBD1|TRBV2
TGTGCCAGCAGTGAAGCAGGACAGGCAAATGAAAAACTGTTTTTT
CASSEAGQANEKLFF
>TRBJ1-4|.|.|TRBV4-1
TGCGCCAGCAGCCAAGATCGGGAAAAACTGTTTTTT
CASSQDREKLFF
>TRBJ1-1|.|TRBD1|TRBV7-9
TGTGCCAGCAGCCCAGGACAGGAGAACACTGAAGCTTTCTTT
CASSPGQENTEAFF
>TRBJ2-1|.|TRBD2|TRBV27
TGTGCCAGCAGTTTAGCAGCGGGAGGAGACAATGAGCAGTTCTTC
CASSLAAGGDNEQFF
>TRBJ1-2|.|.|TRBV2
TGTGCCAGCAGTGGGGGGCGGGCCTCCGGCTACACCTTC
CASSGGRASGYTF
>TRBJ2-2|.|TRBD2|TRBV13
TGTGCCAGCAGCCTCCGACACGCGGGGGACGGGGAGCTGTTTTTT
CASSLRHAGDGELFF
>TRBJ2-3|.|.|TRBV6-1
TGTGCCAGCATGGCGGACACGATCACAGATACGCAGTATTTT
CASMADTITDTQYF
>TRBJ2-7|.|.|TRBV13
TGTGCCAGCAGCCGCAACAGGGACGAGCAGTACTTC
CASSRNRDEQYF
>TRBJ2-7|.|TRBD2|TRBV5-4
TGTGCCAGCAGCCCGGGGGGGTACGAGCAGTACTTC
CASSPGGYEQYF
>TRBJ1-2|.|.|TRBV5-4
TGTGCCAGCAGCTTGGAAGGTACGCGGTATGGCTACACCTTC
CASSLEGTRYGYTF
>TRBJ1-1|.|TRBD1|TRBV6-1
TGTGCCAGCAGCCTTGACTACAGGGGTGAAGCTTTCTTT
CASSLDYRGEAFF
>TRBJ2-5|once|.|TRBV7-8
TGTGCCAGCAGCTCAAATAGGGGTCAAGAGACCCAGTACTTC
CASSSNRGQETQYF
>TRBJ2-3|.|TRBD2|TRBV11-2
TGTGCCAGCAGCTTAGAGGGGACTAGCGGGAGCGCAGATACGCAGTATTTT
CASSLEGTSGSADTQYF
>TRBJ2-5|.|.|TRBV2
TGTGCCAGCAGAAGGTCAGGGTACTTACAAGAGACCCAGTACTTC
CASRRSGYLQETQYF
>TRBJ1-1|once|.|TRBV6-5
TGTGCCAGCAGTTACTCGTTACAGCCGAACACTGAAGCTTTCTTT
CASSYSLQPNTEAFF
>TRBJ2-7|.|.|TRBV9
TGTGCCAGCAGCGTAGGACTAACCTACGAGCAGTACTTC
CASSVGLTYEQYF
>TRBJ2-1|.|TRBD2|TRBV15
TGTGCCACCAGCAGAGGGACTAGCGGGGGGGCACGGAATGAGCAGTTCTTC
CATSRGTSGGARNEQFF